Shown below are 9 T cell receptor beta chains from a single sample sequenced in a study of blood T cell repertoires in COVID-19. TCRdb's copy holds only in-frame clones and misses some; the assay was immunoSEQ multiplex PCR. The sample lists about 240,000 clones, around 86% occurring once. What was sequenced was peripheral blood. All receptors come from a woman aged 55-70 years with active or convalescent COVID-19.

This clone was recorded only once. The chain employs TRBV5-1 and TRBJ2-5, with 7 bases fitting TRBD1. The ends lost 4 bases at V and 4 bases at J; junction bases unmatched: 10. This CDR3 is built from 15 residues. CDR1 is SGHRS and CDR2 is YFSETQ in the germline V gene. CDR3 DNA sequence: TGCGCCAGCAGCCGACAGGGACCCTTGGGAGAGACCCAGTACTTC. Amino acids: CASSRQGPLGETQYF.

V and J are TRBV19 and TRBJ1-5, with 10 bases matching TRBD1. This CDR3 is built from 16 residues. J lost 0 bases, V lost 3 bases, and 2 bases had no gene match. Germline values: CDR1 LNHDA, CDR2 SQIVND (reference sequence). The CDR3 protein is CASSMGDRGSNQPQHF. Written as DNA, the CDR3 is TGTGCCAGTAGTATGGGGGACAGGGGTAGCAATCAGCCCCAGCATTTT.

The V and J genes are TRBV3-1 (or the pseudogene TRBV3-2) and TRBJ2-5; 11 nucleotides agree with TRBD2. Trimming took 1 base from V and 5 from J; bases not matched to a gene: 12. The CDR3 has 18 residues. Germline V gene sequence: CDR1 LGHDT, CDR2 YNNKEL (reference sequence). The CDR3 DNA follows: TGTGCCAGCAGCCAAGGAATTAGCGGGGGGGCTCAGTACGAGACCCAGTACTTC. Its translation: CASSQGISGGAQYETQYF.

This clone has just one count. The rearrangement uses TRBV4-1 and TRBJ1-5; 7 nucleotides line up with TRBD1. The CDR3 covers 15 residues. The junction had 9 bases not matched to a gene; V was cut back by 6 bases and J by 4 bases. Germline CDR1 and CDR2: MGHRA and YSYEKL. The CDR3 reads CASSPRGESNQPQHF. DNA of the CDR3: TGCGCCAGCAGTCCCAGGGGGGAATCGAATCAGCCCCAGCATTTT.

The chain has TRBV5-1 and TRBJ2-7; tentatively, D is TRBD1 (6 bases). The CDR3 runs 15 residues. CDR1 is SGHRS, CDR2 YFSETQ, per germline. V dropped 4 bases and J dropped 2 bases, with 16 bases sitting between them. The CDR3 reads CASSQVPTGTYEQYF. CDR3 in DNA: TGCGCCAGCAGCCAAGTTCCGACAGGTACCTACGAGCAGTACTTC.

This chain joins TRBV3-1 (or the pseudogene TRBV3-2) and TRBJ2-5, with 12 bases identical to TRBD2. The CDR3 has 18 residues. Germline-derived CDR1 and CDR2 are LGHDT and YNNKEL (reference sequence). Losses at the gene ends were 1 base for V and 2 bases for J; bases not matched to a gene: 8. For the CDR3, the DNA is TGTGCCAGCAGCCAAGTGGCTAGCGGGGGGGCCGCGCAAGAGACCCAGTACTTC. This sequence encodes CASSQVASGGAAQETQYF.

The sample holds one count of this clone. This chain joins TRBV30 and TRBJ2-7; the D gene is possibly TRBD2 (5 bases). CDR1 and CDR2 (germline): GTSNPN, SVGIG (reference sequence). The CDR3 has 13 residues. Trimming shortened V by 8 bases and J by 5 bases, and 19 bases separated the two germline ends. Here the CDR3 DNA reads TGTGCCGGCGAGGGAACGTTGTCTAACGAGCAGTACTTC. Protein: CAGEGTLSNEQYF.

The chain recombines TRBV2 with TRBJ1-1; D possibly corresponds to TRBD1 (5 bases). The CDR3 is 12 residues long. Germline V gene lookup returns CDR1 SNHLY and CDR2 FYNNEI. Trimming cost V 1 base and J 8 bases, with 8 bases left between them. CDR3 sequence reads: CASSEEGFEAFF. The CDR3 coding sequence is TGTGCCAGCAGTGAAGAGGGGTTCGAAGCTTTCTTT.

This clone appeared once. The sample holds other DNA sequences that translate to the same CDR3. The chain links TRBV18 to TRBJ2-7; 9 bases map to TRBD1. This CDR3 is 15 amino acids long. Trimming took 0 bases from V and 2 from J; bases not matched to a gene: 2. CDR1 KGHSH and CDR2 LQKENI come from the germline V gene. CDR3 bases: TGTGCCAGCTCACCACCGGGACAGGGAGCCTACGAGCAGTACTTC. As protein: CASSPPGQGAYEQYF.